This T cell receptor (beta chain) stems from a study of tumor-infiltrating lymphocytes in primary liver carcinoma. The investigators made TCR beta cDNA from about 0.45 ug total RNA, using a constant-region primer. ARM-PCR, slightly modified, supplied the TCR beta libraries through three nested multiplex PCR rounds. Each CDR3 protein gets one entry after TCRdb re-called the multiplex PCR reads with MiXCR. The top ten clones hold 9.3% of a sample with 95,000 to 150,000 distinct CDR3 sequences, around two thirds of them seen once. It was from roughly 20-30 mg of unsorted bulk tissue that RNA and DNA were co-extracted. About this clonotype: This sequence may be a read error, since a much larger clone differs from it by one base.

The clonotype was recovered from a woman aged 60-75 years with primary liver carcinoma and hepatitis B virus infection. The specimen was liver tumor tissue from sampling region 1. The subset here: tumor region T1, superior pole.

This CDR3 reads CASSNAGQKETQYF. The CDR3 DNA reads as TGTGCCAGCAGTAATGCGGGACAAAAAGAGACCCAGTACTTC. V gene TRBV12-3 or TRBV12-4 combines with J gene TRBJ2-5, with D possibly called TRBD1 or TRBD2 (6 bases each). The CDR3 totals 14 residues. Trimming took 5 bases from V and 3 from J, leaving 13 bases between them.